This TCR beta chain was captured in a study of cytomegalovirus exposure and HLA in healthy donors. Vbeta (60) and Jbeta (13) primers were used in the PCR. This table comes from immunoSEQ multiplex PCR, and its TCRdb copy is limited to in-frame clones, with some not included. The sample consists of about 150,000 clones, roughly 83% of them appearing once. The germline V and J ends were trimmed by 1 base and 2 bases, with 12 bases remaining between them. The CDR3 covers 15 residues. Germline CDR1 SGHDN, CDR2 FVKESK. The rearrangement joins TRBV14 to TRBJ2-7; the D gene is possibly TRBD2 (5 bases). This receptor was taken from a man aged 25 to 40 in good health and CMV-seropositive. The sequencing input was PBMCs. The chain's CDR3 is CASSQVEGTPYEQYF. The CDR3 DNA sequence: TGTGCCAGCAGCCAAGTAGAGGGAACCCCCTACGAGCAGTACTTC.